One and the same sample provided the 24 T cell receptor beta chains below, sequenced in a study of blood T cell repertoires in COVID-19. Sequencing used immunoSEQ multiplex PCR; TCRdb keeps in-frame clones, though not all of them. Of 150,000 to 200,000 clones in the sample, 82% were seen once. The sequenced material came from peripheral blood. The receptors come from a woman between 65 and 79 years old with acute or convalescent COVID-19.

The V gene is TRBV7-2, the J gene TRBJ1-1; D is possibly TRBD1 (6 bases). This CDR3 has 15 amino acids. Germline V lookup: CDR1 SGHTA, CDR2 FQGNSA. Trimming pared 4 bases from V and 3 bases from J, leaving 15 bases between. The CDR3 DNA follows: TGTGCCAGCAGCTGGAGGGGGGGCACGTACACTGAAGCTTTCTTT. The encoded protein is CASSWRGGTYTEAFF.

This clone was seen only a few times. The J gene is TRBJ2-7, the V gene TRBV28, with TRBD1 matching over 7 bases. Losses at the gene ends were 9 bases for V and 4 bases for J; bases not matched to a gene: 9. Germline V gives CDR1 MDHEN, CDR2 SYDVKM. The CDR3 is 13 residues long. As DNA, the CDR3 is TGTGCCAGTACCCCCGGGACAGCGTACGAGCAGTACTTC. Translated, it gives CASTPGTAYEQYF. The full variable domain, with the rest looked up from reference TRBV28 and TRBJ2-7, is DVKVTQSSRYLVKRTGEKVFLECVQDMDHENMFWYRQDPGLGLRLIYFSYDVKMKEKGDIPEGYSVSREKKERFSLILESASTNQTSMYLCASTPGTAYEQYFGPGTRLTVT.

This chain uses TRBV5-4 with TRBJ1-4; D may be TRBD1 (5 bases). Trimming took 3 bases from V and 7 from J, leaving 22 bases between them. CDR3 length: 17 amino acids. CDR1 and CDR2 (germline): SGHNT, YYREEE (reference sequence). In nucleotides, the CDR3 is TGTGCCAGCAGCTCTTCCGGGACTCCTACCGGGGGTGAAAAACTGTTTTTT. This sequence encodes CASSSSGTPTGGEKLFF.

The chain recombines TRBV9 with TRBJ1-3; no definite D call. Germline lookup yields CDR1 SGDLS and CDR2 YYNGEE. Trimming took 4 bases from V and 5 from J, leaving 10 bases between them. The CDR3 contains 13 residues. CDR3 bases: TGTGCCAGCAGCCAGAACGAACGAAACACCATATATTTT. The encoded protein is CASSQNERNTIYF.

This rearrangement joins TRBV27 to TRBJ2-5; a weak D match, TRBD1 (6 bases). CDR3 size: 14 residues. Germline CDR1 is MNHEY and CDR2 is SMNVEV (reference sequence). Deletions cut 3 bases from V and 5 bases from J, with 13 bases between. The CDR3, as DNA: TGTGCCAGCAGTTTGGGACATTATGCGGAGACCCAGTACTTC. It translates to CASSLGHYAETQYF.

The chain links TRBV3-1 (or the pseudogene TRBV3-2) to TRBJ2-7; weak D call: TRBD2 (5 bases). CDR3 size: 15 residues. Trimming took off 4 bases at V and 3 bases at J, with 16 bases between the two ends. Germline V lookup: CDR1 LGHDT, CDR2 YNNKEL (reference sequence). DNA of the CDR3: TGTGCCAGCAGCCCTCAGGAGGATTCCGGCTACGAGCAGTACTTC. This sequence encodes CASSPQEDSGYEQYF.

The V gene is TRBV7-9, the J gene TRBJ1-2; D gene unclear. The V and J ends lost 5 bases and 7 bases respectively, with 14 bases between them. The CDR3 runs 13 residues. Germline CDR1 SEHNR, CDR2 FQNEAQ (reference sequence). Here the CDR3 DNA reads TGTGCCAGCAGCCATTCAAGGGAGGTTGGCTACACCTTC. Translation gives CASSHSREVGYTF.

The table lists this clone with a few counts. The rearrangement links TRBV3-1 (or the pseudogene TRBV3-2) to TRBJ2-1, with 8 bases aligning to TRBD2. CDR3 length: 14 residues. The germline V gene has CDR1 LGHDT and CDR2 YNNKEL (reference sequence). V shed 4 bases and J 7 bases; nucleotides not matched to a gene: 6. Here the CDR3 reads CASSLGLAGNEQFF. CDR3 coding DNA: TGTGCCAGCAGCCTCGGACTAGCTGGTAATGAGCAGTTCTTC.

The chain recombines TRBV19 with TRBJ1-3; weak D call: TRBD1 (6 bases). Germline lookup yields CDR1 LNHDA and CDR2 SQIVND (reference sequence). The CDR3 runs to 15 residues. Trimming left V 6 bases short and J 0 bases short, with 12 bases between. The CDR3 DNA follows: TGTGCCAGTAGGATGGGACACCACTCTGGAAACACCATATATTTT. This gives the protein CASRMGHHSGNTIYF.

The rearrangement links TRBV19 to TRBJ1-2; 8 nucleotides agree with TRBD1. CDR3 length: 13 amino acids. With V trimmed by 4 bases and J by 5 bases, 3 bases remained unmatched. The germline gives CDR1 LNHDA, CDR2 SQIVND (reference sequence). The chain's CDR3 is CASSTRQGYGYTF. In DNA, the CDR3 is TGTGCCAGTAGTACCCGACAGGGGTATGGCTACACCTTC.

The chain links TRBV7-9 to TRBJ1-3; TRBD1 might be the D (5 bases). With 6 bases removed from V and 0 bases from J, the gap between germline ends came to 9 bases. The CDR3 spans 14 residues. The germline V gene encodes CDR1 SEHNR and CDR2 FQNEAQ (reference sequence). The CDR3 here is CASSVQVSGNTIYF. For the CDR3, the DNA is TGTGCCAGCAGTGTACAGGTCTCTGGAAACACCATATATTTT.

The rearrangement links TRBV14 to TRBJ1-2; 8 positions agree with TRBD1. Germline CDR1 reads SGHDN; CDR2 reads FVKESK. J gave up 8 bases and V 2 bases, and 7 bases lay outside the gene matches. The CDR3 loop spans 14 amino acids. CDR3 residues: CASSQSDRGGGYTF. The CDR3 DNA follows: TGTGCCAGCAGCCAATCCGACAGGGGAGGCGGCTACACCTTC.

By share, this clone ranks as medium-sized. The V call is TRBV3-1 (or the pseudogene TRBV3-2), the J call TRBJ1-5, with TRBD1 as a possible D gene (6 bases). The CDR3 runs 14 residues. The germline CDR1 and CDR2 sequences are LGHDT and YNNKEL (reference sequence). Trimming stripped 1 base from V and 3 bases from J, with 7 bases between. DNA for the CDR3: TGTGCCAGCAGCCAAGGGACAGACAATCAGCCCCAGCATTTT. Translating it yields CASSQGTDNQPQHF.

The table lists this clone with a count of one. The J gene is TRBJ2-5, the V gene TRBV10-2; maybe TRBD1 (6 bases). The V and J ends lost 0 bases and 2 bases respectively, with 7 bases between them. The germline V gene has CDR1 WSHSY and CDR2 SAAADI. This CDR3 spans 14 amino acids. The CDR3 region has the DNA TGCGCCAGCAGTGAGTCGAGGGGGCAAGAGACCCAGTACTTC. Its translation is CASSESRGQETQYF.

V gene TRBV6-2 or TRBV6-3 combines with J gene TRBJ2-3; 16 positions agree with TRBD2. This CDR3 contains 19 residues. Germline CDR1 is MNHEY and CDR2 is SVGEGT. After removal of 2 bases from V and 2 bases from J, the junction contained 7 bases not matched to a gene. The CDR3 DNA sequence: TGTGCCAGCAGTTACCCGGGACTAGCGGGAGGGCCGGACACAGATACGCAGTATTTT. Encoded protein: CASSYPGLAGGPDTDTQYF.

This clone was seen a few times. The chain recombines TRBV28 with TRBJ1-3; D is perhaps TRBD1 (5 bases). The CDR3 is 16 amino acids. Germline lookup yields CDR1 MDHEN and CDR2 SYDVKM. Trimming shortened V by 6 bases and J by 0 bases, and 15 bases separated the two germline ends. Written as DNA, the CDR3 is TGTGCCAGCAGCTTCTTAGGGGCCGACTCTGGAAACACCATATATTTT. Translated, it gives CASSFLGADSGNTIYF.

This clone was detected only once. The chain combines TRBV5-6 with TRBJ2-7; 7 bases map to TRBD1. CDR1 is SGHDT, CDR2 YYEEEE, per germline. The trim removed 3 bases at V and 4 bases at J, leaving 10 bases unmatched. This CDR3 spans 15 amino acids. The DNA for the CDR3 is TGTGCCAGCAGCTCGAGCCGGACAGGATTTTACGAGCAGTACTTC. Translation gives CASSSSRTGFYEQYF.

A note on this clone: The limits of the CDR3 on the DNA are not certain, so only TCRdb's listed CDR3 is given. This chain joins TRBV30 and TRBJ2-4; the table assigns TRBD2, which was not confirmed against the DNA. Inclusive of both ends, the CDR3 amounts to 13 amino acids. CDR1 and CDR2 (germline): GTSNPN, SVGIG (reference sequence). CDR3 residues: CAWTFGSGNIQYF.

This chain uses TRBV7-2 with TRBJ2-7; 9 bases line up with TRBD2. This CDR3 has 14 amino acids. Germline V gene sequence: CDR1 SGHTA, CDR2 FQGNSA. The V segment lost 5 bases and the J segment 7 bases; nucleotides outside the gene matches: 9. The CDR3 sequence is CASSPMGLAGEQYF. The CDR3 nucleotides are TGTGCCAGCAGCCCAATGGGGCTAGCGGGAGAGCAGTACTTC.

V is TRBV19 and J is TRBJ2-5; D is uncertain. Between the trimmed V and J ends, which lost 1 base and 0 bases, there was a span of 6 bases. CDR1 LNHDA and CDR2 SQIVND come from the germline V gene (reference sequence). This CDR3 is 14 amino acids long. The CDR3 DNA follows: TGTGCCAGTAGTATAGCCCGGGACCAAGAGACCCAGTACTTC. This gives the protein CASSIARDQETQYF.

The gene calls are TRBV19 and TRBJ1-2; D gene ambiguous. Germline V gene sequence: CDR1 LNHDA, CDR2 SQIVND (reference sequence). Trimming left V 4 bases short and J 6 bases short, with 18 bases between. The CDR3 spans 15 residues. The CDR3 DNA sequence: TGTGCCAGTAGTACCCCCGGGAGGGCGGTGCATGGCTACACCTTC. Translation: CASSTPGRAVHGYTF.

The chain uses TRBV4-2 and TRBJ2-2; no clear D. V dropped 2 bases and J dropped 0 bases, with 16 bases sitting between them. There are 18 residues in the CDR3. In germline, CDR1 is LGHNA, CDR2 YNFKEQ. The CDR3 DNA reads TGTGCCAGCAGCCAACGCCATCGAACGCGTGCGAACACCGGGGAGCTGTTTTTT. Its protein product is CASSQRHRTRANTGELFF.

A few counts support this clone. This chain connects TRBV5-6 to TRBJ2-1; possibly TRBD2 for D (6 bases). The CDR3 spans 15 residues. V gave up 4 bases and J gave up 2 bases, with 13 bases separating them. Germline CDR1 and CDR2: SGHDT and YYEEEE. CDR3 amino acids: CASSPLALAYNEQFF. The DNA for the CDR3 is TGTGCCAGCAGCCCACTAGCCCTTGCCTACAATGAGCAGTTCTTC.

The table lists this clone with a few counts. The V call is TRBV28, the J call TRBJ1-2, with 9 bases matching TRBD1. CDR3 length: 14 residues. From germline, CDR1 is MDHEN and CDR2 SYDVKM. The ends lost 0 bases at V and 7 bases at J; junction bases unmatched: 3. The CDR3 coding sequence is TGTGCCAGCAGTTTATGGGGACAGGGAGGTGGCTACACCTTC. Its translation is CASSLWGQGGGYTF.